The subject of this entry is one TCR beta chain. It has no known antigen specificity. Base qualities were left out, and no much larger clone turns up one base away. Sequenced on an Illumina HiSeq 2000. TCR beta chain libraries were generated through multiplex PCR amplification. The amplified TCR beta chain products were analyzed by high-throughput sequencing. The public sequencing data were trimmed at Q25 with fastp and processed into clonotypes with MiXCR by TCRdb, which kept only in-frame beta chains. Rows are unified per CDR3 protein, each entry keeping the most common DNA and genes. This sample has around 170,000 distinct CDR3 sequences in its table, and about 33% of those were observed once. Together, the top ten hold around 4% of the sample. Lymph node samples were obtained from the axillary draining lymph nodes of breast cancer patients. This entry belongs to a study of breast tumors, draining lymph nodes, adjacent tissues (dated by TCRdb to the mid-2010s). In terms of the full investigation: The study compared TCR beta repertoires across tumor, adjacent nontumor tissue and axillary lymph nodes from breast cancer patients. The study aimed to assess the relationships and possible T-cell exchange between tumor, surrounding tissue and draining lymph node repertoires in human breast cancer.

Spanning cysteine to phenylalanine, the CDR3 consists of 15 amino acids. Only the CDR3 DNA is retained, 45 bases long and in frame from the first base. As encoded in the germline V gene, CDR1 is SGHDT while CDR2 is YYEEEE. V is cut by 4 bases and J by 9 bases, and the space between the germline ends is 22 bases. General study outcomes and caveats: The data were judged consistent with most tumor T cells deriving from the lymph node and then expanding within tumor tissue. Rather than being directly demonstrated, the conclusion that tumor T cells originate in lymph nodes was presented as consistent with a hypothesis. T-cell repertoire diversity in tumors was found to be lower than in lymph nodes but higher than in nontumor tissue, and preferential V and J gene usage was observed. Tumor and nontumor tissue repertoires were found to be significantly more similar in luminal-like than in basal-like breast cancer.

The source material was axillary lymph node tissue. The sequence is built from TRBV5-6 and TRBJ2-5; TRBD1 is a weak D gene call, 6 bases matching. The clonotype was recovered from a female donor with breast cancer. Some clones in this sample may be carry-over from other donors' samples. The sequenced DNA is TGTGCCAGCAGCGCCGAGGAGGACAGTAATCAGCCCCAGTACTTC. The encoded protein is CASSAEEDSNQPQYF.